This T cell receptor beta chain was observed in a study of cytomegalovirus exposure and HLA in healthy donors. Study-wide background: Out of roughly 200 million T cells, an earlier analysis found more than 95 million unique TCR beta sequences in total. Study outcomes and limitations: The study put some 150 TCR beta chains on its list as cytomegalovirus-associated.

The PCR made use of 60 Vbeta and 13 Jbeta primers. Sequencing was performed with immunoSEQ multiplex PCR; in TCRdb, only in-frame clones are kept and a portion is missing. The table has hundreds of thousands of clones, 78% seen once. To note about this clone: Its target is unknown.

The receptor was isolated from a boy aged 10-17 years in good health and CMV-seronegative. The sequencing sample was made of PBMCs.

The CDR3 sequence is CASSYLVDSEAFF. The CDR3, as DNA: TGTGCCAGCAGTTACTTAGTGGACAGTGAAGCTTTCTTT. The chain uses TRBV7-8 and TRBJ1-1; D perhaps matches TRBD1 (6 bases). V lost 6 bases and J 7 bases, leaving 15 bases between the germline ends. The CDR3 consists of 13 residues. CDR1 is SGHVS, CDR2 FQNEAQ, per germline.